The 3 T cell receptor beta chains below all came from one sample that was sequenced in a study of blood T cell repertoires in COVID-19. Using immunoSEQ multiplex PCR, the repertoire was profiled, and TCRdb retains in-frame clones only, with some absent. In the table there are approximately 410,000 clones, roughly 88% of which are singletons. Sequenced input: peripheral blood. The source is a woman in her twenties or thirties with active or convalescent COVID-19.

V is TRBV5-6 and J is TRBJ1-3; D uncertain. V lost 2 bases and J lost 4, with 13 bases in between. CDR1 is SGHDT and CDR2 is YYEEEE in the germline V gene. The CDR3 sequence is 15 residues long. The CDR3 DNA is TGTGCCAGCAGCTTATGGGGAGGATCCGGAAACACCATATATTTT. Translation gives CASSLWGGSGNTIYF.

This chain links TRBV6-5 with TRBJ1-4, with D possibly matching TRBD1 (6 bases). This CDR3 contains 16 residues. The germline gives CDR1 MNHEY, CDR2 SVGAGI. V shed 0 bases and J shed 5 bases, with 13 bases lying between them. The CDR3 spells CASSYSRGFGNEKLFF. In DNA form, the CDR3 reads TGTGCCAGCAGTTACTCGAGGGGGTTTGGGAATGAAAAACTGTTTTTT.

The chain couples TRBV12-3 or TRBV12-4 to TRBJ1-5, with D maybe TRBD1 (6 bases). This CDR3 has 13 residues. Trimming left V 6 bases short and J 2 bases short, with 8 bases between. The CDR3 region is CASRTGRNQPQHF. CDR3 DNA: TGTGCCAGCAGGACAGGCCGCAATCAGCCCCAGCATTTT.